This T cell receptor beta chain derives from a study of blood T cell repertoires in COVID-19. TCRdb's copy holds only in-frame clones and misses some; the assay was immunoSEQ multiplex PCR. The data show approximately 280,000 clones, about 93% seen once. V lost 0 bases to trimming and J lost 6 bases; unmatched junction nucleotides: 5. The germline V gene encodes CDR1 MNHEY and CDR2 SVGEGT. This CDR3 has 15 amino acids. The receptor was isolated from a young woman with COVID-19, enrolled during active disease. V usage is TRBV6-2 or TRBV6-3 and J usage is TRBJ1-1; 9 positions agree with TRBD1. Sample: peripheral blood. The CDR3 is CASSYSGTGWAEAFF. The CDR3 bases are TGTGCCAGCAGTTACTCCGGGACAGGGTGGGCTGAAGCTTTCTTT.